The source of this T cell receptor beta chain is a study of shared clonotypes between healthy human individuals. Study-wide background: Each donor contributed plates that comprised three CD4 naive, three CD4 memory, two CD8 naive and one CD8 memory.

Sequenced by immunoSEQ multiplex PCR; TCRdb stores in-frame clones only, minus some. The data hold approximately 810,000 clones, with about 91% observed a single time. It was CD45RO-negative cells, positively selected for CCR7, that made up naive CD8 cells, with terminally differentiated effector memory CD45RA+ cells excluded. In germline, CDR1 is MNHEY, CDR2 SMNVEV (reference sequence). Trimming pared 4 bases from V and 0 bases from J, leaving 16 bases between. The CDR3 has 16 amino acids. Sequences were obtained from naive CD8+ T cells sorted from blood. The sequence was obtained from a man aged 25 to 40 in good health. This chain uses TRBV27 with TRBJ2-7; D remains unclear. Written as DNA, the CDR3 is TGTGCCAGCAGTTCGACCCCCGGCAGAACCTCCTACGAGCAGTACTTC. Translation gives CASSSTPGRTSYEQYF.